The 10 T cell receptor beta chains in this list originate from one sample, sequenced in a study of blood T cells in healthy people across ages. Using a J-beta primer mix together with a sample-barcoded 5' primer, a second PCR was run for roughly 6 to 11 cycles. TCRdb reprocessed the 5' RACE reads with MiXCR, giving one entry per CDR3 protein. The table has 1 million or so distinct CDR3 sequences, under 55% seen once. Sequences were obtained from blood. All receptors derive from a woman between 55 and 75 years old in good health.

The CDR3 region is CASSQVGLYSYEQYF. In nucleotides, the CDR3 is TGTGCCAGCAGCCAAGTTGGCCTCTACTCCTACGAGCAGTACTTC. The chain combines TRBV3-1 with TRBJ2-7; D gene unclear. The CDR3 covers 15 residues. CDR1 LGHDT and CDR2 YNNKEL come from the germline V gene (reference sequence). The ends were cut back, 1 base at V and 0 bases at J, with 10 bases in the middle.

In this sample, this clonotype turned up a few times. The chain links TRBV24-1 to TRBJ1-5; D is perhaps TRBD1 (5 bases). CDR3 length equals 13 residues. V dropped 4 bases and J dropped 5 bases, with 8 bases sitting between them. Germline CDR1 KGHDR, CDR2 SFDVKD. The CDR3 DNA sequence: TGTGCCACCAGTGACAGGGATTATCAGCCCCAGCATTTT. This gives the protein CATSDRDYQPQHF.

This clonotype was seen more than once but under ten times. The chain links TRBV20-1 to TRBJ2-1; D uncertain. Germline lookup yields CDR1 DFQATT and CDR2 SNEGSKA (reference sequence). This CDR3 comprises 16 residues. Deletions cut 3 bases from V and 1 base from J, with 16 bases between. The CDR3 here is CSARLLAGESYNEQFF. CDR3 bases: TGCAGTGCTAGGTTGCTGGCAGGAGAGTCCTACAATGAGCAGTTCTTC.

The rearrangement links TRBV20-1 to TRBJ2-7; perhaps TRBD1 as D (5 bases). V gave up 5 bases and J gave up 3 bases, with 11 bases separating them. The CDR3 length is 12 residues. Germline-derived CDR1 and CDR2 are DFQATT and SNEGSKA (reference sequence). CDR3 sequence: CSAANQGYEQYF. The CDR3 nucleotides are TGCAGTGCTGCGAATCAGGGCTACGAGCAGTACTTC.

The genes are TRBV6-2 or TRBV6-3 and TRBJ2-7; D is possibly TRBD2 (6 bases). Germline CDR1 and CDR2: MNHEY and SVGEGT. This CDR3 comprises 15 residues. Trimming removed 5 bases at V and 3 bases at J, with 17 bases between. CDR3: CASSGPGLPVYEQYF. The CDR3 nucleotides read TGTGCCAGCAGTGGACCGGGACTGCCCGTCTACGAGCAGTACTTC.

This chain's CDR3 is CASSRPGTAYEQYF. CDR3 DNA sequence: TGTGCCAGCAGTCGCCCCGGGACTGCCTACGAGCAGTACTTC. The V gene is TRBV28, the J gene TRBJ2-7; the D gene is possibly TRBD2 (6 bases). Germline V lookup: CDR1 MDHEN, CDR2 SYDVKM. The CDR3 is 14 amino acids. The ends were cut back, 5 bases at V and 2 bases at J, with 13 bases in the middle.

This sequence joins TRBV3-1 and TRBJ2-3; 7 positions agree with TRBD2. CDR1 is LGHDT, CDR2 YNNKEL, per germline (reference sequence). CDR3 length: 17 residues. The junction had 7 bases not matched to a gene; V was cut back by 0 bases and J by 1 base. The CDR3 nucleotides read TGTGCCAGCAGCCAAGATCGAAGCGGGACCCGCACAGATACGCAGTATTTT. Encoded protein: CASSQDRSGTRTDTQYF.

The chain carries TRBV18 and TRBJ2-1, with D possibly being TRBD1 (5 bases). The CDR3 length is 15 residues. The germline V gene encodes CDR1 KGHSH and CDR2 LQKENI. Trimming stripped 6 bases from V and 8 bases from J, with 20 bases between. The CDR3 spells CASSPGWQGRYEQFF. CDR3 DNA sequence: TGTGCCAGCTCCCCCGGATGGCAGGGTCGCTATGAGCAGTTCTTC.

This rearrangement joins TRBV6-5 to TRBJ2-1; TRBD2 matches at 8 bases. The length of the CDR3 is 15 residues. Germline V gene data show CDR1 as MNHEY and CDR2 as SVGAGI. The J segment lost 7 bases and the V segment lost 2 bases, leaving 7 bases of the junction unmatched. CDR3 DNA sequence: TGTGCCAGCAGTTACGGGGGACTAGAGAGTAATGAGCAGTTCTTC. Encoded protein: CASSYGGLESNEQFF.

On this clonotype: This clone may be a read error of a much larger clone one base away. The chain recombines TRBV6-5 with TRBJ2-3; TRBD2 aligns across 12 bases. Germline V CDR1 and CDR2: MNHEY, SVGAGI. The CDR3 consists of 18 residues. In nucleotides, the CDR3 is TGTGCCTGCAGTCACACACTAGCGGGAGGATCAAACACAGATACGCAGTATTTT. Translation: CACSHTLAGGSNTDTQYF.